This TCR beta chain was sequenced in a study of shared clonotypes between healthy human individuals. Whole-study findings and limits: Clonotype sharing levels among donors were expected to vary with sequencing depth. It was the non-shared clonotypes that had lower generation probabilities than clonotypes shared by all four donors.

In the case of this clone: Its cognate antigen is unknown.

V shed 5 bases, J shed 5 bases, and the junction held 14 bases outside the gene matches. The CDR3 totals 16 residues. Germline-derived CDR1 and CDR2 are SGHTA and FQGNSA. The donor cohort consisted entirely of Caucasian adults residing in Nashville, Tennessee. Template for every sorted-subset replicate PCR totaled about 200 ng DNA, 25,000 to 30,000 T cell genomes. Data came from immunoSEQ multiplex PCR; TCRdb stores just in-frame clones and leaves some out. The sample contains 2,500,000 or so clones, roughly 93% of which appear only once. The source material was naive CD4+ T cells from PBMCs. Subset described: CD45RA+ positively selected. This sequence was found in a man between 18 and 29 years old in good health. Some clones in this sample may be carry-over from other donors' samples. V is TRBV7-2 and J is TRBJ2-7, with TRBD2 matching 8 bases. CDR3 sequence (DNA): TGTGCCAGCAGCGACCGACTACTAGCGGTTAAGGACGAGCAGTACTTC. Encoded protein: CASSDRLLAVKDEQYF.